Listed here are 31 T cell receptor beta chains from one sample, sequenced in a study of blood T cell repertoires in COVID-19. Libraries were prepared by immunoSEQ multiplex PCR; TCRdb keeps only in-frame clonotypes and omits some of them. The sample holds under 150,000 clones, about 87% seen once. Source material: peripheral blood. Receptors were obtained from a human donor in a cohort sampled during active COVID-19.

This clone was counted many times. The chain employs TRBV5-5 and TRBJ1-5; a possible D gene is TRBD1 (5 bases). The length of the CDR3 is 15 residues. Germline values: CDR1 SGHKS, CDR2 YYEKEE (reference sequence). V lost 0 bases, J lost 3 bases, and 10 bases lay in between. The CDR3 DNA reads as TGTGCCAGCAGCTTGGCAGGGATCGCCAATCAGCCCCAGCATTTT. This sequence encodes CASSLAGIANQPQHF. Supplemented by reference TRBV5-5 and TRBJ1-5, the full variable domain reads DAGVTQSPTHLIKTRGQQVTLRCSPISGHKSVSWYQQVLGQGPQFIFQYYEKEERGRGNFPDRFSARQFPNYSSELNVNALLLGDSALYLCASSLAGIANQPQHFGDGTRLSIL.

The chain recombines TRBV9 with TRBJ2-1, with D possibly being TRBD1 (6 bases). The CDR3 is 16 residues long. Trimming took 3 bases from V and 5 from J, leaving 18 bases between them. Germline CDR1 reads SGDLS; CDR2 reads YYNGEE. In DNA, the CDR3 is TGTGCCAGCAGCGGACATTCGGACAGATTCAACAATGAGCAGTTCTTC. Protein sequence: CASSGHSDRFNNEQFF.

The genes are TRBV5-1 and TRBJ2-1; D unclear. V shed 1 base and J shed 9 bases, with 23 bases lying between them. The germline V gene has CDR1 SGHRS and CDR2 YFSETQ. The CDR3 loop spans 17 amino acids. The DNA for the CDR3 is TGCGCCAGCAGCTTGCCTAACCCGGCTAGTTCGAGCAGTGAGCAGTTCTTC. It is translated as CASSLPNPASSSSEQFF. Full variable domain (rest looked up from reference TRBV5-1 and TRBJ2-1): KAGVTQTPRYLIKTRGQQVTLSCSPISGHRSVSWYQQTPGQGLQFLFEYFSETQRNKGNFPGRFSGRQFSNSRSEMNVSTLELGDSALYLCASSLPNPASSSSEQFFGPGTRLTVL.

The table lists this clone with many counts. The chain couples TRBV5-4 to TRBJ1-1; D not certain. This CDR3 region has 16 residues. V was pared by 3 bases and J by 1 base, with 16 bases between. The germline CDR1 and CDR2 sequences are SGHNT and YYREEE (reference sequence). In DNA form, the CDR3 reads TGTGCCAGCAGCTCAGTGGAGGACCCGGGGAACACTGAAGCTTTCTTT. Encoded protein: CASSSVEDPGNTEAFF.

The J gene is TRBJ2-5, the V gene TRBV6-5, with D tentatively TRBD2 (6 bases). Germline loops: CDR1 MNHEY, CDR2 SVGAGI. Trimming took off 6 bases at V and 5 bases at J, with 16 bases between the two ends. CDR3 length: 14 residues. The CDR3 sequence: CASRPGTSLETQYF. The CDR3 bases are TGTGCCAGCAGGCCAGGGACTTCCTTGGAGACCCAGTACTTC.

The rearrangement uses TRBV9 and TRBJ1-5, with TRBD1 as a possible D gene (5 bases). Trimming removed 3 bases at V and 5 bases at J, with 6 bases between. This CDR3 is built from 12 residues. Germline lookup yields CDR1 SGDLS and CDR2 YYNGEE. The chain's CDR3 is CASSAGDQPQHF. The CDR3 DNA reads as TGTGCCAGCAGCGCGGGGGATCAGCCCCAGCATTTT.

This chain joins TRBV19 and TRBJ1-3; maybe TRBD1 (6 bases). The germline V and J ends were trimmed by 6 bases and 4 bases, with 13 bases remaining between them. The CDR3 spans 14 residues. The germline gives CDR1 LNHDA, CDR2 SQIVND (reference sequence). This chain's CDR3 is CASRSRGDGNTIYF. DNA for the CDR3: TGTGCCAGTAGATCCAGGGGTGACGGAAACACCATATATTTT.

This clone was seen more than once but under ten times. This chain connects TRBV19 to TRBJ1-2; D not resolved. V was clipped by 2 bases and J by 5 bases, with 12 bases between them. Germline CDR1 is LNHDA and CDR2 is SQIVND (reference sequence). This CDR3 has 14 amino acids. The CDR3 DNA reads TGTGCCAGTAGTATAAGTCCCCGGGGATATGGCTACACCTTC. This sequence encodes CASSISPRGYGYTF.

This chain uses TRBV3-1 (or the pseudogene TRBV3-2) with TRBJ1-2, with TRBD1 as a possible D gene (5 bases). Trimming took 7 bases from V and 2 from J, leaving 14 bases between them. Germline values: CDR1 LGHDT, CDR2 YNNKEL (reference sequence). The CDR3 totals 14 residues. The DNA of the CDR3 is TGTGCCAGCACCTCAGGGCGACGGAACTATGGCTACACCTTC. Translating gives CASTSGRRNYGYTF.

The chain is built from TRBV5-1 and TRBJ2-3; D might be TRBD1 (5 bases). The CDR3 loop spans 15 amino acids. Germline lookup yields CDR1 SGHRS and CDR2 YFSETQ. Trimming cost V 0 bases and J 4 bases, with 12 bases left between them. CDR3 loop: CASSLGQGVADTQYF. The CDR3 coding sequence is TGCGCCAGCAGCTTGGGGCAGGGTGTGGCAGATACGCAGTATTTT.

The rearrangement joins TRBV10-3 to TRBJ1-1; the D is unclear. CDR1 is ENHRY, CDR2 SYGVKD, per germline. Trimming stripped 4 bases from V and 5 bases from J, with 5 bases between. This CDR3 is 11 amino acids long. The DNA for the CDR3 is TGTGCCATCAGTGGGAGTACTGAAGCTTTCTTT. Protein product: CAISGSTEAFF.

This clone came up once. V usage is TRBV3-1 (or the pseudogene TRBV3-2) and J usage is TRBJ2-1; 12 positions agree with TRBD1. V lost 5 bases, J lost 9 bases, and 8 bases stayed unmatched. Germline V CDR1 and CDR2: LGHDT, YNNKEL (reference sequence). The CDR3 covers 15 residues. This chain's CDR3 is CASSNPGQGAGEQFF. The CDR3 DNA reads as TGTGCCAGCAGCAACCCGGGACAGGGGGCTGGTGAGCAGTTCTTC.

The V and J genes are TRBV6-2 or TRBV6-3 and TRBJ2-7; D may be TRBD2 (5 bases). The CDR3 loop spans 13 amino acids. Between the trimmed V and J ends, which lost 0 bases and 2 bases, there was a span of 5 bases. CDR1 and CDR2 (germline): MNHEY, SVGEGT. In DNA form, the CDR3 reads TGTGCCAGCAGTTACTCACTAGCCTACGAGCAGTACTTC. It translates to CASSYSLAYEQYF.

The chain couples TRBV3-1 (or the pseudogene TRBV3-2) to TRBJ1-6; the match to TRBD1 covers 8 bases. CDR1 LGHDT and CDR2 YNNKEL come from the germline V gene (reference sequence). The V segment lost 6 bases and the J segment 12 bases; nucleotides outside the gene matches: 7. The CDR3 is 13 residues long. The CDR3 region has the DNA TGTGCCAGCAGGGACAGGGAGGTTGGACCCCTCCACTTT. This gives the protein CASRDREVGPLHF.

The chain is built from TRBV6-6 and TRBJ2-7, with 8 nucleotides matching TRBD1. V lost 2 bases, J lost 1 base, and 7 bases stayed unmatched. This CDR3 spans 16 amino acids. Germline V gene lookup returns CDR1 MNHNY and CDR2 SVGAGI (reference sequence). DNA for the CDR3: TGTGCCAGCAGTTACCCTAAAGACAGGGGATCCTACGAGCAGTACTTC. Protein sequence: CASSYPKDRGSYEQYF.

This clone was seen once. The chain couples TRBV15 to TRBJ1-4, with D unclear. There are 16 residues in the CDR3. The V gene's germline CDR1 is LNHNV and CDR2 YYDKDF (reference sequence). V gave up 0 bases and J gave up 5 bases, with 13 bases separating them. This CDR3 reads CATSRDDGVGNEKLFF. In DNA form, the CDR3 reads TGTGCCACCAGCAGAGATGACGGGGTAGGGAATGAAAAACTGTTTTTT.

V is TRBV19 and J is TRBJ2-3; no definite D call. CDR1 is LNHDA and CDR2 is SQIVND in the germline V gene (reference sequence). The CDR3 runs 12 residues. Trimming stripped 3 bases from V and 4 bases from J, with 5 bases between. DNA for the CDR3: TGTGCCAGTAGTATGGCCGCAGATACGCAGTATTTT. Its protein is CASSMAADTQYF. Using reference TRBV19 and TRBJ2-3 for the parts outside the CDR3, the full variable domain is DGGITQSPKYLFRKEGQNVTLSCEQNLNHDAMYWYRQDPGQGLRLIYYSQIVNDFQKGDIAEGYSVSREKKESFPLTVTSAQKNPTAFYLCASSMAADTQYFGPGTRLTVL.

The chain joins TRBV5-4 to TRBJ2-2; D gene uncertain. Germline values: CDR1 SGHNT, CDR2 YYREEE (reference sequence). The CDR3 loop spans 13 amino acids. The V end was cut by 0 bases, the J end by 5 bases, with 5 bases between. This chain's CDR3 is CASSLGQTGELFF. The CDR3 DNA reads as TGTGCCAGCAGCTTGGGACAAACCGGGGAGCTGTTTTTT.

CDR3 bases: TGTGCCAGCAGCTTGGTAGGGCTAGCCGCCTCGGGGGCCCAGTACTTC. It specifies CASSLVGLAASGAQYF. V is TRBV5-4 and J is TRBJ2-5; tentatively, D is TRBD2 (6 bases). This CDR3 is 16 amino acids long. Deletions cut 0 bases from V and 9 bases from J, with 21 bases between. The germline gives CDR1 SGHNT, CDR2 YYREEE (reference sequence).

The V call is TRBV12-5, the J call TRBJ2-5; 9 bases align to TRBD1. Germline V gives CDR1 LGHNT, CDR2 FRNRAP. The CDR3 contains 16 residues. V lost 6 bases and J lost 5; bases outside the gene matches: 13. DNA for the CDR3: TGTGCTAGTGGCCCTGGTAAACAGGGGGCTAGGGAGACCCAGTACTTC. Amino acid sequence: CASGPGKQGARETQYF. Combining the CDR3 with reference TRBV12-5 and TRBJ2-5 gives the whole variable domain DARVTQTPRHKVTEMGQEVTMRCQPILGHNTVFWYRQTMMQGLELLAYFRNRAPLDDSGMPKDRFSAEMPDATLATLKIQPSEPRDSAVYFCASGPGKQGARETQYFGPGTRLLVL.

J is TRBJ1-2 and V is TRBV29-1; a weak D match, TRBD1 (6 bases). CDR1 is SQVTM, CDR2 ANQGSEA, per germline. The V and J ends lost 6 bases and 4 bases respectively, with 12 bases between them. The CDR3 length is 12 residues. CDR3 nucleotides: TGCAGCGTGCGACAGGAGGCCTATGGCTACACCTTC. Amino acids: CSVRQEAYGYTF.

In DNA form, the CDR3 reads TGCGCCAGCAGCGAAGGGCCCCTCAGGGTTGAAGCTTTCTTT. Its protein is CASSEGPLRVEAFF. The rearrangement uses TRBV5-1 and TRBJ1-1; TRBD1 might be the D (5 bases). Germline CDR1 and CDR2: SGHRS and YFSETQ. CDR3 length: 14 amino acids. Trimming pared 4 bases from V and 7 bases from J, leaving 17 bases between.

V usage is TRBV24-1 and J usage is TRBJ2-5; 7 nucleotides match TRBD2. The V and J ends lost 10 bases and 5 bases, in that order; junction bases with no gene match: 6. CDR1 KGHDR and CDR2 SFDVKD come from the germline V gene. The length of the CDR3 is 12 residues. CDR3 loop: CATGDYGETQYF. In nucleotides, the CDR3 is TGTGCCACTGGGGACTACGGTGAGACCCAGTACTTC.

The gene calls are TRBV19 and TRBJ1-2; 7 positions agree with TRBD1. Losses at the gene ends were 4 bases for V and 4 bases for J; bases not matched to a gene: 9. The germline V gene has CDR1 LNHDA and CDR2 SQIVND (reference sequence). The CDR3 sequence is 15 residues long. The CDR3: CASSNNLQGLYGYTF. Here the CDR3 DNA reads TGTGCCAGTAGTAATAATCTACAGGGGCTCTATGGCTACACCTTC.

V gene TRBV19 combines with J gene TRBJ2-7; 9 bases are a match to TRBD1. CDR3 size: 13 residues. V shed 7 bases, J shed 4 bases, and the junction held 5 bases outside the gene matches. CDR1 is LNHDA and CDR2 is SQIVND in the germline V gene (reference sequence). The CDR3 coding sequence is TGTGCCAGTACCCCGGGACAGGGATACGAGCAGTACTTC. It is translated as CASTPGQGYEQYF.

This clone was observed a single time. The CDR3 sequence: CVRSFVRPKGDTEAFF. For the CDR3, the DNA is TGTGTCAGAAGCTTCGTCCGGCCCAAGGGGGACACTGAAGCTTTCTTT. The chain uses TRBV7-5 and TRBJ1-1; the DNA was not used to check the table's D call, TRBD1. TRBV7-5 counts as a pseudogene. There are 16 residues in the CDR3.

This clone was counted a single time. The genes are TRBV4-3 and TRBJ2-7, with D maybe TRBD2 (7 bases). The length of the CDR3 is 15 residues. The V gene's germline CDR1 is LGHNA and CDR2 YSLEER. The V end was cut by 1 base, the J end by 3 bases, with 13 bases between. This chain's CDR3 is CASSQVGGAGYEQYF. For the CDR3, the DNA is TGCGCCAGCAGCCAAGTAGGGGGGGCGGGCTACGAGCAGTACTTC.

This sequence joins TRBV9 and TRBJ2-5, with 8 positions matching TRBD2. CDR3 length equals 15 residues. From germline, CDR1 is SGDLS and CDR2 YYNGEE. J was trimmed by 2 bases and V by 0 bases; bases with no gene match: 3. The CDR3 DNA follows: TGTGCCAGCAGCGTAGACCCGGGGGGGCAAGAGACCCAGTACTTC. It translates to CASSVDPGGQETQYF.

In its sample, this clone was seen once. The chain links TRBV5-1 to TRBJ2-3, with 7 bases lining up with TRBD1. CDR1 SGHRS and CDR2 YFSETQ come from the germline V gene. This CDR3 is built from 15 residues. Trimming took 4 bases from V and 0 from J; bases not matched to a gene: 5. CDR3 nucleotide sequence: TGCGCCAGCAGCCCAGGGGACAGTAGCACAGATACGCAGTATTTT. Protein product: CASSPGDSSTDTQYF.

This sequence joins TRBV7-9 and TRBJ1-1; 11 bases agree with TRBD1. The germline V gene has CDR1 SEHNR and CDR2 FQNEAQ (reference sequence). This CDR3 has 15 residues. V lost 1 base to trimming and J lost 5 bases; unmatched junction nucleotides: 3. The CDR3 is CASSLGGQGVTEAFF. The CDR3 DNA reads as TGTGCCAGCAGCTTAGGGGGACAGGGGGTGACTGAAGCTTTCTTT.

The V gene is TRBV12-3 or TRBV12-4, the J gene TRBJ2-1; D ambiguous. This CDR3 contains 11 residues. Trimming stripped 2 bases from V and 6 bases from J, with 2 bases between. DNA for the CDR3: TGTGCCAGCAGTTTACTCAATGAGCAGTTCTTC. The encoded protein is CASSLLNEQFF.